The T cell receptor beta chain described here comes from a study of radiotherapy plus CTLA-4 blockade in lung cancer (dated by TCRdb to the late 2010s). Study-wide context: Objective responses occurred in approximately 19% of enrolled patients, and 31% achieved disease control. The investigation overall reported the following: The strongest predictors of response were reported to be early dynamic shifts in blood T cell clones along with a rise in serum interferon-beta following radiation. TCR clones derived from tumors expanded in peripheral blood after treatment with radiotherapy and ipilimumab.

The study evaluated CTLA-4 blockade (ipilimumab) given together with focal radiation therapy in patients who had chemo-refractory metastatic non-small-cell lung cancer. Only a few counts were recorded for this clone. Its antigen remains undetermined. One base away there is no much larger clone; base qualities are not given. The library was prepared using the immunoSEQ multiplex PCR assay. Held by TCRdb, this immuneACCESS table contains in-frame sequences only and omits some clones. Under half of the omission traces to an unresolved V gene where checked; the cause of the rest is unknown. In this sample the table shows 53,000 or so clones, roughly 90% of which occur a single time. Around 17% of the sample belongs to the ten largest clones. Clipping removes 10 bases from V and 4 bases from J, with 11 as the unmatched junction base count. As encoded in the germline V gene (reference sequence), CDR1 is LNHDA while CDR2 is SQIVND. Reading from cysteine to phenylalanine, the CDR3 counts 15 amino acids. The read is trimmed to its CDR3 DNA, 45 bases read in frame from base 1.

The sequenced sample was peripheral blood, obtained from a patient treated with radiotherapy plus ipilimumab. This sequence was found in a human donor with non-small cell lung cancer that progressed on radiotherapy plus ipilimumab. Some clones in this sample may be carry-over from other donors' samples. Recombination linked TRBV19 to TRBJ1-5, with 9 bases matching TRBD1. The CDR3 region: CATDRGTVKNQPQHF. The DNA sequence is as follows: TGTGCCACCGACAGGGGGACGGTAAAGAATCAGCCCCAGCATTTT.